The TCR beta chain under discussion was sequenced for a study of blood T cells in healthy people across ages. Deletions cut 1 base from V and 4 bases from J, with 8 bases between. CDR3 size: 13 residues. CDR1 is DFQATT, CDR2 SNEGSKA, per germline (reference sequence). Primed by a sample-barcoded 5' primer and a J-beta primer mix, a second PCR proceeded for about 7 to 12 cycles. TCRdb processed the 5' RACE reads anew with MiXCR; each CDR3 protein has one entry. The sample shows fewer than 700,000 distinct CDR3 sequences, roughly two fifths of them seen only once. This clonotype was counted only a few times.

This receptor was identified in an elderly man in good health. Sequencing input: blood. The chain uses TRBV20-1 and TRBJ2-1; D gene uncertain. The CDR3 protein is CSARGDKYNEQFF. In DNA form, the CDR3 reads TGCAGTGCTAGAGGCGACAAGTACAATGAGCAGTTCTTC.